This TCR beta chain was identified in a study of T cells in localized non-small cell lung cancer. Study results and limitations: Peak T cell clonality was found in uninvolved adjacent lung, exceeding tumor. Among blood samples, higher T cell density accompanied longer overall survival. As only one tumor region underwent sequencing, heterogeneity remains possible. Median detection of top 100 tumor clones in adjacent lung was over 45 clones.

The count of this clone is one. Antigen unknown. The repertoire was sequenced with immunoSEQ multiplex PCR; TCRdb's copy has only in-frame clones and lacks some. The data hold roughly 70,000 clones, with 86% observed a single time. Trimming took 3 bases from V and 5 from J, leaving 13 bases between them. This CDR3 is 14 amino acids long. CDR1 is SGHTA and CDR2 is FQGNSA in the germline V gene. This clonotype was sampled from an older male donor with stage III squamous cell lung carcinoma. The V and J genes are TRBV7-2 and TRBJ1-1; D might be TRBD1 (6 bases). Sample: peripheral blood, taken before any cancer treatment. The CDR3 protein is CASSLDSSETEAFF. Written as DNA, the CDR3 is TGTGCCAGCAGCTTGGACAGCTCGGAGACTGAAGCTTTCTTT.